At least ten counts were recorded for the clone carrying this TCR beta chain. The antigen is undetermined. Germline CDR1 and CDR2: DFQATT and SNEGSKA (reference sequence). With V trimmed by 5 bases and J by 4 bases, 4 bases remained unmatched. The CDR3 extends over 14 amino acids. The sample comes from a study of T cells in Graves' hyperthyroidism and ophthalmopathy. Notes on the study in general: Ophthalmopathy was predicted by the model a median of about 6.5 months ahead of onset.

Investigators excluded patients with uncontrolled infection, other autoimmune disease, pregnancy or lactation. It was RNA transcripts that yielded the amplified TCR beta CDR3 regions. TCR CDR3 regions were first amplified by RT-PCR with HTBI primers. One entry per CDR3 protein results from TCRdb running MiXCR on the multiplex PCR reads. The data contain around 700,000 distinct CDR3 sequences, around a sixth of them singletons. The chain employs TRBV20-1 and TRBJ2-1, with 11 bases that match TRBD1. The TCR was taken from a woman aged 50 to 60 with Graves' hyperthyroidism that later progressed to Graves' ophthalmopathy. Sequencing was done on a sample of blood. CDR3 nucleotides: TGCAGTGCTGAGGGACAGGGGGTATACAATGAGCAGTTCTTC. Residues: CSAEGQGVYNEQFF.